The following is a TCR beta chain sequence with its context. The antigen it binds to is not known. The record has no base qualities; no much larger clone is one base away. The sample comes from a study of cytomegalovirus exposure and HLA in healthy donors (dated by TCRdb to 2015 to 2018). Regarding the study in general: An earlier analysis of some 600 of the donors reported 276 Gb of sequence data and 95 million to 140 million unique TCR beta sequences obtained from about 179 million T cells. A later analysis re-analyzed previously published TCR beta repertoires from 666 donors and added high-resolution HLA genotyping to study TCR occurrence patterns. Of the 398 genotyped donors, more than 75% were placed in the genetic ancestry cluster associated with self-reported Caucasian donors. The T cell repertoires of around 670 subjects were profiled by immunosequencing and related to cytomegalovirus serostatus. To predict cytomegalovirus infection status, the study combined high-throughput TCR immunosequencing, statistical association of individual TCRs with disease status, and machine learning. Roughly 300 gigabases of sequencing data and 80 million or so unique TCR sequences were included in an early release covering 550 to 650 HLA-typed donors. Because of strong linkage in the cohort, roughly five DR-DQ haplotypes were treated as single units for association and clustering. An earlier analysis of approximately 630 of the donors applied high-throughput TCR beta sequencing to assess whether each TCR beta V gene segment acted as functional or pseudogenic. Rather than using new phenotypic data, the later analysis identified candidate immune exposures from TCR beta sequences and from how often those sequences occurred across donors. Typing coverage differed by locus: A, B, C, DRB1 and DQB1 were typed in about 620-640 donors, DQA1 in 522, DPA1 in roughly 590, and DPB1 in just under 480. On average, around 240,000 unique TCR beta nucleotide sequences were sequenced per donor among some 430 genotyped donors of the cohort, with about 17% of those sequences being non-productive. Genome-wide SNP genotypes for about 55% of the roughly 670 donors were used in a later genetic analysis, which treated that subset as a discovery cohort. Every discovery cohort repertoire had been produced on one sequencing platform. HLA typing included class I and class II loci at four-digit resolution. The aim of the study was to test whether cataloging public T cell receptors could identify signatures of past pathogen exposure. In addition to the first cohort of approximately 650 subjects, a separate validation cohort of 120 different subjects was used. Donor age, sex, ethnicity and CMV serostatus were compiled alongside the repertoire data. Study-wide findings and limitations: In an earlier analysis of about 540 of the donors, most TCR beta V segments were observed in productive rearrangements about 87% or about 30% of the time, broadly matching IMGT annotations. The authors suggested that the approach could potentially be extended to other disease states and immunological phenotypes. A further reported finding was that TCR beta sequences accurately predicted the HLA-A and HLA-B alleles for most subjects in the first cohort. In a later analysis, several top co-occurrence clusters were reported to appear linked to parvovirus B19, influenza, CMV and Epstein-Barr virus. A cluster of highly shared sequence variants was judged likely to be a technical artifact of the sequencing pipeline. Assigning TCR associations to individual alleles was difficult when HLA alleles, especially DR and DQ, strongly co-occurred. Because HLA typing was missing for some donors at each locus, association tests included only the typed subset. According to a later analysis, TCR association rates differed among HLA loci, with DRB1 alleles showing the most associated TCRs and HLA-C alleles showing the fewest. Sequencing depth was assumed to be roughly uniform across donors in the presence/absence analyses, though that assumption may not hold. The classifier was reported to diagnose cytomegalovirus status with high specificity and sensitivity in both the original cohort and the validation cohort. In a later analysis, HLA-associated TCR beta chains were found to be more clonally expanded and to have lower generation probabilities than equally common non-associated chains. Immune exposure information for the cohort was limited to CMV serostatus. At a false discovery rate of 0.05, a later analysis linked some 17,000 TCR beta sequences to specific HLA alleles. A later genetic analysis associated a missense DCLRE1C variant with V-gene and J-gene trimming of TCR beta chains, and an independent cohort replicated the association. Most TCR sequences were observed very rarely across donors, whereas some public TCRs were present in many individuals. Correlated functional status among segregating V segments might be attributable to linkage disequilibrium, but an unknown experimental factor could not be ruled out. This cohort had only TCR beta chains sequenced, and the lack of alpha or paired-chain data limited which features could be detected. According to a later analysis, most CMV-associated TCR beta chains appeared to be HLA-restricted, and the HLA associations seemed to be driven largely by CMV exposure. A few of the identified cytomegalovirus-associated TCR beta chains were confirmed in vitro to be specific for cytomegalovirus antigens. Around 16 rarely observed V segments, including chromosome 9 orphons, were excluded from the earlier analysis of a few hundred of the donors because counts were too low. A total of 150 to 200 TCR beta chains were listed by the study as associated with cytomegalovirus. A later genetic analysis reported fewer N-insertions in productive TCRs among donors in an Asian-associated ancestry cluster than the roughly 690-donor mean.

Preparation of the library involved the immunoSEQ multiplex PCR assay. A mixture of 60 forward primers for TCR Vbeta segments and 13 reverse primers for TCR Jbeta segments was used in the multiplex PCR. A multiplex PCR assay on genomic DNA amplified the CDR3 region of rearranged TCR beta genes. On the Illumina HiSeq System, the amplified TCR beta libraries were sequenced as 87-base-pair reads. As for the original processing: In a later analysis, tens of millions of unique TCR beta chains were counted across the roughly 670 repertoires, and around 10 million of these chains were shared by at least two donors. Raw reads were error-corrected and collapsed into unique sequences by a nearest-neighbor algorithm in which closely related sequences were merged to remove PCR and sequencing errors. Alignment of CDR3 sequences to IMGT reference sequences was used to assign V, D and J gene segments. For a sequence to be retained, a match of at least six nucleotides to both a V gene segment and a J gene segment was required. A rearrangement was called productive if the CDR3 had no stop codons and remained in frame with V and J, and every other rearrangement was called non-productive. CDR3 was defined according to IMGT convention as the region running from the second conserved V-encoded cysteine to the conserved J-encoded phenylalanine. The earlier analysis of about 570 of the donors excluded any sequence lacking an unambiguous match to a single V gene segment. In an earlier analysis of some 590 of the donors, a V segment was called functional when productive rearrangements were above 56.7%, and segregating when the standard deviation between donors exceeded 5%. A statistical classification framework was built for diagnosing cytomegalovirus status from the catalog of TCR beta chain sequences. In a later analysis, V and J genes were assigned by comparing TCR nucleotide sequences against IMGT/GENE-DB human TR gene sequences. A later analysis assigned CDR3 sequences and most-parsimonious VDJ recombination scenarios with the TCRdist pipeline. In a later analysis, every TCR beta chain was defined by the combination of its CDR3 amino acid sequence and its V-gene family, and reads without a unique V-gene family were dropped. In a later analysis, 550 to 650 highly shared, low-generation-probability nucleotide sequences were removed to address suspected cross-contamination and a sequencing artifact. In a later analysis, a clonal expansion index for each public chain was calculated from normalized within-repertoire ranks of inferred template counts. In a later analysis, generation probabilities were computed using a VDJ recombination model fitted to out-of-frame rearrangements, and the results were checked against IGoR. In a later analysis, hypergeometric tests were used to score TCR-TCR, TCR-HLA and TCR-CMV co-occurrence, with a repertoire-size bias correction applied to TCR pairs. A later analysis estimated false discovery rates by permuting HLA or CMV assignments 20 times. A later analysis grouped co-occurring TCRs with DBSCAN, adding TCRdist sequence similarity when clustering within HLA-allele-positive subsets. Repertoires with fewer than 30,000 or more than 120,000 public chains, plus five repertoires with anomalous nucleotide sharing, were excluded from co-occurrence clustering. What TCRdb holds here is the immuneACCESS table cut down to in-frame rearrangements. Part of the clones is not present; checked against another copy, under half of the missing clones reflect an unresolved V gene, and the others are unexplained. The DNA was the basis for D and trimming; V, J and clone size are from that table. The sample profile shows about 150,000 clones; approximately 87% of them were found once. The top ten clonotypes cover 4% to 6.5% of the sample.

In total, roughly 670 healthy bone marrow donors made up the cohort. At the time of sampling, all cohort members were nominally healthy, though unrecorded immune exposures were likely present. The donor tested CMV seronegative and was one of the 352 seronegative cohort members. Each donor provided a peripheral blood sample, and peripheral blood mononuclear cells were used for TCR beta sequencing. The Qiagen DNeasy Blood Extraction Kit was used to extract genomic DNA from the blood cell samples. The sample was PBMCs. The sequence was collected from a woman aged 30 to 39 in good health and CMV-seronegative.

The sequenced DNA is TGTGCCAGCACCAATAGAGGCTCCTACAATGAGCAGTTCTTC. This gives the protein CASTNRGSYNEQFF. The sequence links TRBV28 to TRBJ2-1; a confident D gene designation cannot be given. The germline V gene gives CDR1 as MDHEN and CDR2 as SYDVKM. The CDR3 runs 14 amino acids, cysteine and phenylalanine included. Here the CDR3 DNA is all that survives: 42 bases in frame from base 1. V is reduced by 7 bases and J by 0 bases, leaving a spacing of 10 bases between them.